The 27 T cell receptor beta chains in this list originate from one sample, sequenced in a study of shared clonotypes between healthy human individuals. The method was immunoSEQ multiplex PCR; TCRdb's version includes in-frame clones alone and lacks a portion of them. The table shows 550,000 to 700,000 clones, with roughly 72% occurring only once. The sequenced material came from memory CD4+ T cells sorted from blood. The subset was: CD45RA-negative fraction. These receptors all come from a woman between 25 and 40 years old in good health.

This clone was observed a few times. The rearrangement uses TRBV7-2 and TRBJ2-3, with D perhaps matching TRBD1 or TRBD2 (5 bases each). CDR3 length equals 16 residues. Trimming stripped 4 bases from V and 1 base from J, with 15 bases between. Per germline, CDR1 SGHTA and CDR2 FQGNSA. The CDR3 bases are TGTGCCAGCAGCTGGGGACCACTTGGGGGCACAGATACGCAGTATTTT. This translates into CASSWGPLGGTDTQYF.

The chain combines TRBV15 with TRBJ1-4; the D gene is possibly TRBD1 (6 bases). CDR3 size: 15 residues. Trimming shortened V by 0 bases and J by 9 bases, and 14 bases separated the two germline ends. CDR1 is LNHNV, CDR2 YYDKDF, per germline (reference sequence). The CDR3 nucleotides read TGTGCCACCAGCAGAGATAACAGGGTTTCGAAAAAACTGTTTTTT. Protein: CATSRDNRVSKKLFF.

The chain carries TRBV28 and TRBJ1-5, with TRBD1 as a possible D gene (5 bases). This CDR3 spans 11 amino acids. Germline lookup yields CDR1 MDHEN and CDR2 SYDVKM. V was trimmed by 8 bases and J by 5 bases, leaving 7 bases between them. The CDR3 DNA reads TGTGCCAGCGGAGGGGATCAGCCCCAGCATTTT. This sequence encodes CASGGDQPQHF. Drawing the rest from reference TRBV28 and TRBJ1-5, the complete variable domain is DVKVTQSSRYLVKRTGEKVFLECVQDMDHENMFWYRQDPGLGLRLIYFSYDVKMKEKGDIPEGYSVSREKKERFSLILESASTNQTSMYLCASGGDQPQHFGDGTRLSIL.

The gene calls are TRBV7-2 and TRBJ2-1; 9 nucleotides align to TRBD2. This CDR3 region has 16 residues. Germline V gene lookup returns CDR1 SGHTA and CDR2 FQGNSA. Trimming at V came to 1 base and at J to 5 bases, leaving 6 bases not matched to a gene. In DNA form, the CDR3 reads TGTGCCAGCAGCTTAGTTGCGCTAGCGGGGAACAATGAGCAGTTCTTC. Protein product: CASSLVALAGNNEQFF.

This clone was seen once. V gene TRBV25-1 combines with J gene TRBJ1-1; D possibly corresponds to TRBD1 (6 bases). The CDR3 consists of 12 residues. V gave up 8 bases and J gave up 1 base, with 8 bases separating them. The germline gives CDR1 MGHDK, CDR2 SYGVNS. DNA of the CDR3: TGTGCCAGCGGGGACAAGAACACTGAAGCTTTCTTT. Its translation: CASGDKNTEAFF.

CDR3 in DNA: TGTGCCAGCAGTGCTAGGGACCGGAATTTGCCCCAGCATTTT. It translates to CASSARDRNLPQHF. The chain carries TRBV6-1 and TRBJ1-5, with a tentative D call TRBD1 (5 bases). This CDR3 spans 14 amino acids. Germline values: CDR1 MNHNS, CDR2 SASEGT. Trimming took off 4 bases at V and 9 bases at J, with 16 bases between the two ends.

The CDR3 loop is CASSNKGTEAFF. The CDR3 DNA reads as TGCGCCAGCAGCAATAAGGGGACTGAAGCTTTCTTT. The V call is TRBV10-2, the J call TRBJ1-1, with TRBD1 as a possible D gene (5 bases). Germline V gene lookup returns CDR1 WSHSY and CDR2 SAAADI. The ends were cut back, 6 bases at V and 5 bases at J, with 10 bases in the middle. CDR3 length equals 12 residues.

This chain uses TRBV29-1 with TRBJ2-5; TRBD1 matches 8 bases. The V and J ends lost 4 bases and 4 bases, in that order; junction bases with no gene match: 5. Germline V lookup: CDR1 SQVTM, CDR2 ANQGSEA. The CDR3 totals 13 residues. DNA of the CDR3: TGCAGCGTTGTATGGACAGGGCGAGAGACCCAGTACTTC. It yields the protein CSVVWTGRETQYF.

J is TRBJ2-5 and V is TRBV28, with D perhaps assigned TRBD1 or TRBD2 (6 bases each). This CDR3 contains 13 residues. The V end was cut by 5 bases, the J end by 5 bases, with 12 bases between. Germline V gene data show CDR1 as MDHEN and CDR2 as SYDVKM. Here the CDR3 reads CASSHRDLETQYF. The DNA of the CDR3 is TGTGCCAGCAGTCACAGGGACTTGGAGACCCAGTACTTC.

This clone was detected many times. V gene TRBV2 combines with J gene TRBJ1-1; perhaps TRBD1 as D (5 bases). Germline V lookup: CDR1 SNHLY, CDR2 FYNNEI. Between the trimmed V and J ends, which lost 4 bases and 0 bases, there was a span of 9 bases. This CDR3 contains 14 residues. CDR3: CASSGQIMNTEAFF. CDR3 DNA: TGTGCCAGCAGTGGACAGATCATGAACACTGAAGCTTTCTTT.

V is TRBV21-1 and J is TRBJ1-1. TRBV21-1 is reported as a pseudogene. This CDR3 comprises 14 residues. Written as DNA, the CDR3 is TGTGCCAGCAGCAAAGCGTCCTTGAACACTGAAGCTTTCTTT. As protein: CASSKASLNTEAFF.

This chain connects TRBV18 to TRBJ1-1; D unresolved. CDR1 is KGHSH, CDR2 LQKENI, per germline. The CDR3 sequence is 14 residues long. The V end was cut by 1 base, the J end by 2 bases, with 8 bases between. Here the CDR3 reads CASSPQTDNTEAFF. Here the CDR3 DNA reads TGTGCCAGCTCACCACAAACAGATAACACTGAAGCTTTCTTT.

The chain links TRBV30 to TRBJ1-2; 7 bases line up with TRBD1. With V trimmed by 1 base and J by 1 base, 3 bases remained unmatched. The CDR3 totals 14 residues. Germline CDR1 reads GTSNPN; CDR2 reads SVGIG (reference sequence). The CDR3 protein is CAWSGQGGNYGYTF. The CDR3 DNA is TGTGCCTGGAGTGGACAGGGAGGTAACTATGGCTACACCTTC.

The V and J genes are TRBV10-3 and TRBJ1-5, with D perhaps TRBD1 (6 bases). The CDR3 contains 14 residues. Trimming pared 4 bases from V and 4 bases from J, leaving 11 bases between. The germline V gene has CDR1 ENHRY and CDR2 SYGVKD. The CDR3 loop is CAISGGARNQPQHF. The CDR3 nucleotides are TGTGCCATCAGTGGGGGGGCACGGAATCAGCCCCAGCATTTT.

In this sample, this clone turned up once. The CDR3 DNA is TGTGCCAGCAGGGCCCTAGGGGAGCAGACAGATACGCAGTATTTT. It encodes CASRALGEQTDTQYF. The rearrangement links TRBV6-5 to TRBJ2-3, with D possibly being TRBD1 or TRBD2 (5 bases each). V lost 6 bases, J lost 3 bases, and 16 bases lay in between. CDR3 length: 15 residues. The V gene's germline CDR1 is MNHEY and CDR2 SVGAGI.

The gene calls are TRBV7-2 and TRBJ2-7, with D hard to call. The V end lost 2 bases, the J end lost 0 bases, and 11 bases lay between the germline ends. The germline V gene has CDR1 SGHTA and CDR2 FQGNSA. This CDR3 comprises 15 residues. CDR3 protein: CASSLSSASSYEQYF. The CDR3 nucleotides read TGTGCCAGCAGCTTATCGAGCGCCAGCTCCTACGAGCAGTACTTC.

This clone has more than one count but fewer than ten. The V and J genes are TRBV6-5 and TRBJ1-6; D is uncertain. This CDR3 region has 14 residues. Looked up from germline, CDR1 is MNHEY and CDR2 is SVGAGI. V lost 5 bases and J lost 6, with 11 bases in between. The CDR3 region is CASSRPTPNSPLHF. CDR3 coding DNA: TGTGCCAGCAGTCGCCCGACACCTAATTCACCCCTCCACTTT.

This sequence joins TRBV5-1 and TRBJ2-7, with 9 bases identical to TRBD1. J was trimmed by 3 bases and V by 0 bases; bases with no gene match: 7. This CDR3 contains 16 residues. Germline CDR1 SGHRS, CDR2 YFSETQ. In nucleotides, the CDR3 is TGCGCCAGCAGCTTGGGGGGACAGGGCAAGGGCTACGAGCAGTACTTC. It encodes CASSLGGQGKGYEQYF.

The J gene is TRBJ1-4, the V gene TRBV29-1; no clear D. The germline CDR1 and CDR2 sequences are SQVTM and ANQGSEA. The CDR3 has 13 residues. Trimming pared 4 bases from V and 3 bases from J, leaving 9 bases between. The CDR3 DNA reads TGCAGCGTTGGCGGGTTGTCTAATGAAAAACTGTTTTTT. This codes for CSVGGLSNEKLFF.

This clone showed up many times. The same CDR3 also results from other DNA sequences found in this sample. The J gene is TRBJ2-7, the V gene TRBV18; D unresolved. CDR1 is KGHSH, CDR2 LQKENI, per germline. V was clipped by 2 bases and J by 4 bases, with 9 bases between them. There are 13 residues in the CDR3. The CDR3 is CASSPDSLYEQYF. CDR3 nucleotides: TGTGCCAGCTCACCAGATTCACTTTACGAGCAGTACTTC.

This clone was counted between two and nine times. The chain carries TRBV10-1 and TRBJ2-7; 16 bases align to TRBD2. CDR1 and CDR2 (germline): WNHNN, SYGVQD (reference sequence). J was trimmed by 7 bases and V by 10 bases; bases with no gene match: 10. This CDR3 spans 15 amino acids. CDR3 residues: CAITGLAGGLDEQYF. The DNA for the CDR3 is TGCGCCATCACGGGACTAGCGGGAGGGCTTGATGAGCAGTACTTC.

In regard to this clone: Within the sample, other DNA sequences also encode this same CDR3. The chain links TRBV28 to TRBJ2-5; 9 bases agree with TRBD1. Unmatched junction bases numbered 7, after V lost 4 bases and J lost 4 bases. The CDR3 has 15 residues. The germline V gene encodes CDR1 MDHEN and CDR2 SYDVKM. The CDR3: CASSSPQGAGETQYF. CDR3 bases: TGTGCCAGCAGTTCACCACAGGGGGCGGGAGAGACCCAGTACTTC.

The CDR3 sequence: CASSAQTGSTGANVLTF. CDR3 DNA: TGTGCCAGCAGTGCCCAAACAGGGTCAACTGGGGCCAACGTCCTGACTTTC. The J gene is TRBJ2-6, the V gene TRBV25-1, with D maybe TRBD1 (6 bases). V lost 4 bases and J 2 bases, leaving 15 bases between the germline ends. The CDR3 is 17 residues long. CDR1 and CDR2 (germline): MGHDK, SYGVNS.

The CDR3 DNA is TGTGCCAGCAGGCAGGGGGGTCAAGAGACCCAGTACTTC. It encodes CASRQGGQETQYF. The gene calls are TRBV28 and TRBJ2-5; the D gene is possibly TRBD1 (7 bases). CDR3 size: 13 residues. Trimming cost V 6 bases and J 2 bases, with 10 bases left between them. Germline V gene data show CDR1 as MDHEN and CDR2 as SYDVKM.

The chain is built from TRBV28 and TRBJ2-7; 10 nucleotides line up with TRBD2. CDR3 length: 16 residues. The ends lost 5 bases at V and 5 bases at J; junction bases unmatched: 12. Germline CDR1 MDHEN, CDR2 SYDVKM. The CDR3 is CASSPWGSGRAHEQYF. In nucleotides, the CDR3 is TGTGCCAGCAGTCCCTGGGGGAGCGGGAGGGCCCACGAGCAGTACTTC.

In regard to this clone: Other DNA sequences in the same sample also yield this CDR3. The chain employs TRBV5-1 and TRBJ1-1; D possibly corresponds to TRBD1 (5 bases). Trimming pared 3 bases from V and 1 base from J, leaving 10 bases between. Germline-derived CDR1 and CDR2 are SGHRS and YFSETQ. The CDR3 spans 14 residues. CDR3 sequence reads: CASSSGTENTEAFF. The CDR3 DNA reads as TGCGCCAGCAGCTCAGGGACTGAGAACACTGAAGCTTTCTTT.

The rearrangement joins TRBV27 to TRBJ1-2; 10 positions match TRBD1. V dropped 2 bases and J dropped 8; count of bases not matched to a gene: 11. Per the germline V gene, CDR1 is MNHEY and CDR2 is SMNVEV (reference sequence). There are 16 residues in the CDR3. CDR3 amino acids: CASSLTVGTGERGYTF. CDR3 nucleotides: TGTGCCAGCAGTTTAACGGTAGGGACAGGGGAGAGGGGCTACACCTTC.